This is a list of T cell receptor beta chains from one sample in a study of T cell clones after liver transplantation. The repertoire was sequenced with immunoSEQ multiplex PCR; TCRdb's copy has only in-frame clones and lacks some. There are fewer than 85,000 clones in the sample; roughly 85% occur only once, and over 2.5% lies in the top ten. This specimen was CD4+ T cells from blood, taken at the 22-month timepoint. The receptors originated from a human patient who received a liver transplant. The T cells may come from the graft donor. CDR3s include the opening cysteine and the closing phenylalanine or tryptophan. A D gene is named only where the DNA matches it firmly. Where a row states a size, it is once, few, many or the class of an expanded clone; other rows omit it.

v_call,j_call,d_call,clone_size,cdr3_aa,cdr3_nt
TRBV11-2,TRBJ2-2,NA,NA,CASNEEGATGELFF,TGTGCCAGCAACGAGGAGGGGGCCACCGGGGAGCTGTTTTTT
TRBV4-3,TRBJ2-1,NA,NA,CASSQGGVQYNEQFF,TGCGCCAGCAGCCAAGGGGGGGTTCAGTACAATGAGCAGTTCTTC
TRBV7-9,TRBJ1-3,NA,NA,CASSFVGRSATIYF,TGTGCCAGCAGCTTTGTGGGACGGTCTGCCACCATATATTTT
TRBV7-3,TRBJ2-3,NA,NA,CASSSTRTTDTQYF,TGTGCCAGCAGCTCCACACGTACTACAGATACGCAGTATTTT
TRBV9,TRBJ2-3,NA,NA,CASSVAGRPDTQYF,TGTGCCAGCAGCGTAGCAGGCAGGCCTGATACGCAGTATTTT
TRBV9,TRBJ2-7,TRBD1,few,CASIPDRADEQYF,TGTGCCAGCATTCCGGACAGGGCCGACGAGCAGTACTTC
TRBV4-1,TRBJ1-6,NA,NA,CASSQAPGRYSYNSPLHF,TGCGCCAGCAGCCAAGCCCCCGGCAGGTACTCCTATAATTCACCCCTCCACTTT
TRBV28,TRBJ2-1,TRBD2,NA,CASSPTAGGYNEQFF,TGTGCCAGCAGTCCCACGGCGGGAGGGTATAATGAGCAGTTCTTC
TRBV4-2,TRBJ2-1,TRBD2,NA,CASSHKNGTSDEQFF,TGTGCCAGCAGCCACAAAAACGGGACTAGCGATGAGCAGTTCTTC
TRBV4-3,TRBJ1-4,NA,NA,CASTKGRTNEKLFF,TGCGCCAGCACCAAGGGACGAACTAATGAAAAACTGTTTTTT
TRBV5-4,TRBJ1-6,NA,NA,CASSLGAGTSNNSPLHF,TGTGCCAGCAGCTTGGGGGCCGGGACAAGTAATAATTCACCCCTCCACTTT
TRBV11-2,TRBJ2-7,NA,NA,CASSRGPGETYEQYF,TGTGCCAGCAGCCGCGGACCTGGAGAGACCTACGAGCAGTACTTC
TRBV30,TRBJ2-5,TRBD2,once,CAWSPYAPSLSSGRRETQYF,TGTGCCTGGAGTCCCTACGCCCCCAGCTTGAGTAGCGGGAGACGAGAGACCCAGTACTTC
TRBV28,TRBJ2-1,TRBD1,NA,CASSFLPTGGKNEQFF,TGTGCCAGCAGTTTCCTCCCGACAGGGGGGAAAAATGAGCAGTTCTTC
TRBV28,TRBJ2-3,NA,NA,CASSGDTDTQYF,TGTGCCAGCAGCGGGGATACAGATACGCAGTATTTT
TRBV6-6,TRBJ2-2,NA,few,CASSRSGAANTGELFF,TGTGCCAGCAGCCGCTCCGGAGCGGCGAACACCGGGGAGCTGTTTTTT
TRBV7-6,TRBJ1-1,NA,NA,CASSSHRDALRNTEAFF,TGTGCCAGCAGCTCCCACCGGGACGCATTAAGGAACACTGAAGCTTTCTTT
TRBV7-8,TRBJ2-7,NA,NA,CASSFPGLYEQYF,TGTGCCAGCAGCTTCCCGGGCCTCTACGAGCAGTACTTC
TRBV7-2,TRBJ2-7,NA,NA,CASSLVGYEQYF,TGTGCCAGCAGCTTAGTCGGCTACGAGCAGTACTTC
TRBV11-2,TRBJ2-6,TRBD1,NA,CASSFTGGSGANVLTF,TGTGCCAGCAGCTTTACAGGGGGCTCTGGGGCCAACGTCCTGACTTTC
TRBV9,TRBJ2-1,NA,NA,CASSVRAVNNEQFF,TGTGCCAGCAGCGTCCGGGCCGTAAACAATGAGCAGTTCTTC
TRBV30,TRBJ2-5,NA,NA,CAWSDIRLGETQYF,TGTGCCTGGAGTGATATTCGGCTCGGGGAGACCCAGTACTTC
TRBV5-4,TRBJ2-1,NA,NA,CASSLNGGEAYNEQFF,TGTGCCAGCAGCCTGAATGGCGGAGAGGCCTACAATGAGCAGTTCTTC
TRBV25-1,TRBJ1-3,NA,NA,CASSFPGTGNTIYF,TGTGCCAGCAGTTTCCCAGGGACTGGAAACACCATATATTTT
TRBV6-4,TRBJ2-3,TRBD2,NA,CASSRVAGGPSDTQYF,TGTGCCAGCAGTCGGGTGGCGGGAGGGCCTTCAGATACGCAGTATTTT
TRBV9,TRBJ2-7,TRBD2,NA,CASSSLAGASYEQYF,TGTGCCAGCAGTTCTCTAGCGGGGGCCTCCTACGAGCAGTACTTC
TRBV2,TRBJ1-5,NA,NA,CASSVNNQPQHF,TGTGCCAGCAGTGTTAACAATCAGCCCCAGCATTTT
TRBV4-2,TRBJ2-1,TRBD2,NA,CASSSAGGQYEQFF,TGTGCCAGCAGCTCGGCGGGGGGGCAATATGAGCAGTTCTTC
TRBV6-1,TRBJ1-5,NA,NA,CASGALDTGDQPQHF,TGTGCCAGCGGCGCCCTCGATACCGGGGATCAGCCCCAGCATTTT
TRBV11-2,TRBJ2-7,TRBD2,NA,CASSSISSGNPYEQYF,TGTGCCAGCAGCAGTATATCTAGCGGGAACCCCTACGAGCAGTACTTC
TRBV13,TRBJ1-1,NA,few,CASSKRSDSRWTEAFF,TGTGCCAGCAGCAAAAGGAGTGACTCCCGATGGACTGAAGCTTTCTTT
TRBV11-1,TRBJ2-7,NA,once,CASSRGLSYEQYF,TGTGCCAGCAGCAGGGGTTTATCCTACGAGCAGTACTTC
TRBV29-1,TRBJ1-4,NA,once,CSVLPGDHNEKLFF,TGCAGCGTTCTCCCGGGGGACCACAATGAAAAACTGTTTTTT
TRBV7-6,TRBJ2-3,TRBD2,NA,CASSYSGGGTDTQYF,TGTGCCAGCAGCTACAGCGGGGGGGGAACAGATACGCAGTATTTT
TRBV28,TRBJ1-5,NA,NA,CASTLDTSNQPQHF,TGTGCCAGCACCCTTGACACGAGCAATCAGCCCCAGCATTTT
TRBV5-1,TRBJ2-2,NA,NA,CASSRGAPNTGELFF,TGCGCCAGCAGTAGGGGGGCCCCGAACACCGGGGAGCTGTTTTTT
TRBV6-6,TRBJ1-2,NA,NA,CASSPAEGRDGYTF,TGTGCCAGCAGCCCCGCGGAGGGAAGGGATGGCTACACCTTC
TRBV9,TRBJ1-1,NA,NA,CASSPGQPRDTEAFF,TGTGCCAGCAGCCCTGGACAGCCCAGGGACACTGAAGCTTTCTTT
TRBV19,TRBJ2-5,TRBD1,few,CASSEGTGSRETQYF,TGTGCCAGTAGTGAGGGGACAGGGTCTCGGGAGACCCAGTACTTC
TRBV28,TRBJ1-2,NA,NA,CASGPAGGRYGYTF,TGTGCCAGCGGACCGGCAGGCGGCCGCTATGGCTACACCTTC